What follows are 27 T cell receptor beta chains derived from one specimen sequenced in a study of post-analysis software for immune sequencing data. Their antigen targets remain unknown. Every TCR beta cDNA library bore unique molecular identifiers. TCRdb called the PCR reads again in MiXCR, with one record for every CDR3 protein. The sample includes hundreds of thousands of distinct CDR3 sequences, roughly three fifths seen only once; the top ten take around 11%. Study-wide results and caveats: The five TRBV segments detected at higher frequency in patients than in controls included TRBV5-6, TRBV5-1 and TRBV20-1.

Specimen: blood. These receptors came from a girl aged 2 to 9 with multiple sclerosis.

The rearrangement uses TRBV6-6 and TRBJ1-5; D is ambiguous. The CDR3 length is 13 residues. Germline V gene data show CDR1 as MNHNY and CDR2 as SVGAGI (reference sequence). Between the trimmed V and J ends, which lost 10 bases and 0 bases, there was a span of 10 bases. The CDR3: CATHSYSNQPQHF. CDR3 nucleotide sequence: TGTGCCACGCACAGTTATAGCAATCAGCCCCAGCATTTT.

The chain links TRBV20-1 to TRBJ2-1; TRBD2 matches 7 bases. From germline, CDR1 is DFQATT and CDR2 SNEGSKA (reference sequence). The CDR3 spans 15 residues. Germline trimming cut 0 bases from V and 9 bases from J; bases unmatched to any gene: 11. The CDR3 here is CSARDAAGGKAEQFF. Here the CDR3 DNA reads TGCAGTGCTAGAGACGCCGCCGGGGGGAAGGCTGAGCAGTTCTTC.

V and J are TRBV3-1 and TRBJ1-5, with D unresolved. Germline CDR1 is LGHDT and CDR2 is YNNKEL (reference sequence). The CDR3 runs to 13 residues. V shed 6 bases and J shed 5 bases, with 11 bases lying between them. The CDR3 reads CASRGRRDQPQHF. The CDR3 DNA follows: TGTGCCAGCAGGGGCAGGCGGGATCAGCCCCAGCATTTT.

The chain joins TRBV5-1 to TRBJ2-1; 8 bases are shared with TRBD1. The J segment lost 8 bases and the V segment lost 2 bases, leaving 3 bases of the junction unmatched. Germline CDR1 and CDR2: SGHRS and YFSETQ. The CDR3 consists of 13 residues. The CDR3 region is CASSFQGADEQFF. The CDR3 nucleotides read TGCGCCAGCAGCTTCCAGGGGGCCGATGAGCAGTTCTTC.

This clonotype appeared once. Relative to the germline gene, one junction end is altered; a read error may explain this. CDR3 sequence: CSVEGTIYNEQFF. In DNA, the CDR3 is TGCAGCGTGGAAGGGACGATCTACAATGAGCAGTTCTTC. The chain has TRBV29-1 and TRBJ2-1; D is perhaps TRBD1 or TRBD2 (5 bases each). The germline V gene has CDR1 SQVTM and CDR2 ANQGSEA. This CDR3 comprises 13 residues.

Worth noting for this clonotype: Relative to the germline gene, one junction end is altered; a read error may explain this. The rearrangement joins TRBV7-7 to TRBJ2-1, with D perhaps assigned TRBD1 or TRBD2 (5 bases each). Looked up from germline, CDR1 is SSHAT and CDR2 is FNYEAQ (reference sequence). This CDR3 comprises 14 residues. This chain's CDR3 is CASSLAGTNNEQFF. CDR3 in DNA: TGTGCTAGCAGCTTGGCCGGGACCAACAATGAGCAGTTCTTC. The variable domain in full, completed from reference TRBV7-7 and TRBJ2-1, reads GAGVSQSPRYKVTKRGQDVTLRCDPISSHATLYWYQQALGQGPEFLTYFNYEAQPDKSGLPSDRFSAERPEGSISTLTIQRTEQRDSAMYRCASSLAGTNNEQFFGPGTRLTVL.

The genes are TRBV10-3 and TRBJ2-3; perhaps TRBD2 as D (5 bases). Germline V CDR1 and CDR2: ENHRY, SYGVKD. The V end was cut by 0 bases, the J end by 9 bases, with 22 bases between. This CDR3 has 17 residues. The CDR3 DNA reads as TGTGCCATCAGTGAGTCTGACACGGAGACTACCTTCGACACGCAGTATTTT. It encodes CAISESDTETTFDTQYF.

The V gene is TRBV4-1, the J gene TRBJ2-3; 10 nucleotides line up with TRBD1. The CDR3 consists of 19 residues. Per germline, CDR1 MGHRA and CDR2 YSYEKL. Trimming removed 6 bases from V and 1 base from J; junction bases left unmatched: 16. The CDR3: CASRPPGQGNRSRTDTQYF. The CDR3 DNA sequence: TGCGCCAGCAGGCCTCCGGGACAGGGGAACAGGAGCCGCACAGATACGCAGTATTTT.

The V gene is TRBV29-1, the J gene TRBJ2-2, with 8 positions matching TRBD1. Germline V gene data show CDR1 as SQVTM and CDR2 as ANQGSEA. The CDR3 spans 15 residues. V gave up 5 bases and J gave up 0 bases; unmatched junction bases: 5. The CDR3 DNA is TGCAGCGTTCCTGGACAGGGCGCGAACACCGGGGAGCTGTTTTTT. This codes for CSVPGQGANTGELFF.

This clonotype occurred once. CDR3 sequence reads: CASSPILLAGGYNEQFF. DNA of the CDR3: TGTGCCAGCAGTCCTATCTTACTAGCGGGAGGGTACAATGAGCAGTTCTTC. The rearrangement links TRBV12-3 or TRBV12-4 to TRBJ2-1; 13 bases line up with TRBD2. The CDR3 length is 17 residues. The junction had 8 bases not matched to a gene; V was cut back by 5 bases and J by 4 bases.

This chain joins TRBV27 and TRBJ2-4; 7 nucleotides agree with TRBD1. In germline, CDR1 is MNHEY, CDR2 SMNVEV (reference sequence). This CDR3 has 16 residues. V lost 1 base to trimming and J lost 2 bases; unmatched junction nucleotides: 5. The CDR3 DNA reads as TGTGCCAGCAGTTTATGGAGACAGGGTTCCAAAAACATTCAGTACTTC. Its protein is CASSLWRQGSKNIQYF.

The rearrangement joins TRBV6-6 to TRBJ2-5; TRBD1 is a possible D gene (6 bases). The CDR3 covers 15 residues. Trimming cost V 0 bases and J 2 bases, with 10 bases left between them. In germline, CDR1 is MNHNY, CDR2 SVGAGI (reference sequence). The CDR3 sequence is CASSYSTGLQETQYF. The DNA for the CDR3 is TGTGCCAGCAGTTACTCGACAGGCCTACAAGAGACCCAGTACTTC.

This chain connects TRBV12-3 or TRBV12-4 to TRBJ1-1; 8 bases agree with TRBD1. The CDR3 contains 15 residues. V trimming: 1 base; J trimming: 0 bases; junction bases outside the gene matches: 1. The chain's CDR3 is CASSLEGQVNTEAFF. The CDR3 coding sequence is TGTGCCAGCAGTTTAGAGGGACAGGTGAACACTGAAGCTTTCTTT.

The chain joins TRBV4-1 to TRBJ2-5; 12 nucleotides line up with TRBD2. The V gene's germline CDR1 is MGHRA and CDR2 YSYEKL. This CDR3 has 20 residues. V was pared by 1 base and J by 0 bases, with 12 bases of the junction left unmatched. The CDR3: CASSQGQGVLAGGYQETQYF. For the CDR3, the DNA is TGCGCCAGCAGCCAAGGACAGGGGGTTCTAGCGGGAGGGTACCAAGAGACCCAGTACTTC.

V and J are TRBV5-1 and TRBJ2-5; maybe TRBD2 (6 bases). The ends were cut back, 0 bases at V and 0 bases at J, with 12 bases in the middle. Germline CDR1 and CDR2: SGHRS and YFSETQ. The CDR3 is 16 residues long. The CDR3 DNA reads TGCGCCAGCAGCTTGGTTACCGGCGGGGACCAAGAGACCCAGTACTTC. Encoded protein: CASSLVTGGDQETQYF.

The chain links TRBV12-3 or TRBV12-4 to TRBJ2-2; tentatively, D is TRBD1 (5 bases). V lost 6 bases and J 5 bases, leaving 13 bases between the germline ends. The CDR3 is 14 amino acids. The DNA for the CDR3 is TGTGCCAGCAGCCTTCGACAGAGAACCGGGGAGCTGTTTTTT. Protein sequence: CASSLRQRTGELFF.

J is TRBJ1-2 and V is TRBV4-1; D unclear. There are 15 residues in the CDR3. Germline CDR1 reads MGHRA; CDR2 reads YSYEKL. V lost 0 bases and J lost 4, with 12 bases in between. The CDR3 DNA follows: TGCGCCAGCAGCCAAGATCCGGTCACAATCTATGGCTACACCTTC. This sequence encodes CASSQDPVTIYGYTF.

The genes are TRBV7-9 and TRBJ2-7, with 12 positions matching TRBD2. V gave up 5 bases and J gave up 6 bases; unmatched junction bases: 5. Germline CDR1 SEHNR, CDR2 FQNEAQ (reference sequence). This CDR3 has 14 residues. For the CDR3, the DNA is TGTGCCAGCAGCCCCGGACTAGCGGGAACCGAGCAGTACTTC. The encoded protein is CASSPGLAGTEQYF.

The genes are TRBV3-1 and TRBJ2-1, with TRBD2 as a possible D gene (5 bases). Between the trimmed V and J ends, which lost 4 bases and 6 bases, there was a span of 13 bases. Germline CDR1 and CDR2: LGHDT and YNNKEL (reference sequence). The CDR3 has 14 residues. The CDR3 sequence is CASSPTRGSNEQFF. The CDR3 DNA sequence: TGTGCCAGCAGCCCAACCCGGGGAAGCAATGAGCAGTTCTTC.

This chain uses TRBV29-1 with TRBJ2-3; D remains ambiguous. This CDR3 region has 13 residues. Per the germline V gene, CDR1 is SQVTM and CDR2 is ANQGSEA. Trimming shortened V by 4 bases and J by 7 bases, and 15 bases separated the two germline ends. This CDR3 reads CSVAPGAKNTQYF. The CDR3 DNA sequence: TGCAGCGTTGCACCGGGCGCGAAAAATACGCAGTATTTT.

The chain combines TRBV7-2 with TRBJ1-1, with 7 bases identical to TRBD1. The junction had 2 bases not matched to a gene; V was cut back by 4 bases and J by 0 bases. Looked up from germline, CDR1 is SGHTA and CDR2 is FQGNSA. The CDR3 contains 14 residues. In DNA form, the CDR3 reads TGTGCCAGCAGCTCAGGGGGGATGAACACTGAAGCTTTCTTT. It translates to CASSSGGMNTEAFF.

There are a few counts of this clonotype. This chain connects TRBV11-3 to TRBJ2-3; D tentatively reads TRBD1 or TRBD2 (5 bases each). The ends were cut back, 4 bases at V and 1 base at J, with 9 bases in the middle. In germline, CDR1 is SGHNT, CDR2 YENEEA. The CDR3 spans 14 residues. In nucleotides, the CDR3 is TGTGCCAGCAGCTCCCGGGACGGCACAGATACGCAGTATTTT. Amino acids: CASSSRDGTDTQYF.

This chain links TRBV7-8 with TRBJ2-5; 7 bases align to TRBD1. The DNA end is a closer match to TRBJ2-7, so the J assignment may be wrong. The CDR3 contains 15 residues. Germline lookup yields CDR1 SGHVS and CDR2 FQNEAQ. This CDR3 reads CASSPRQGRGYEQYF. CDR3 sequence (DNA): TGTGCCAGCAGCCCAAGACAGGGACGGGGCTACGAGCAGTACTTC.

The chain links TRBV10-3 to TRBJ2-5; either TRBD1 or TRBD2 may supply D (6 bases each). V lost 6 bases, J lost 2 bases, and 19 bases lay in between. Germline CDR1 and CDR2: ENHRY and SYGVKD. This CDR3 region has 16 residues. In DNA, the CDR3 is TGTGCCATCAGGGGGGACCCACAGGGAGGACAAGAGACCCAGTACTTC. Protein product: CAIRGDPQGGQETQYF.

The chain employs TRBV4-2 and TRBJ2-2; 7 bases fit TRBD1. Germline values: CDR1 LGHNA, CDR2 YNFKEQ. This CDR3 has 15 amino acids. V shed 3 bases, J shed 10 bases, and the junction held 11 bases outside the gene matches. The CDR3 DNA reads TGTGCCAGCAGCCAGCCGGACAGGAAATTTCCGGAGCTGTTTTTT. Amino acids: CASSQPDRKFPELFF.

The V gene is TRBV7-9, the J gene TRBJ1-2; D is perhaps TRBD1 (5 bases). Trimming took off 2 bases at V and 8 bases at J, with 15 bases between the two ends. This CDR3 region has 14 residues. Germline-derived CDR1 and CDR2 are SEHNR and FQNEAQ (reference sequence). The DNA for the CDR3 is TGTGCCAGCAGCTTAACGGGACCCCTGGACGGCTACACCTTC. Its protein is CASSLTGPLDGYTF.

The chain couples TRBV6-8 to TRBJ2-3, with TRBD1 matching 7 bases. Germline V gives CDR1 MNHGY, CDR2 SAAAGT. The CDR3 has 16 residues. The ends lost 3 bases at V and 2 bases at J; junction bases unmatched: 8. In DNA form, the CDR3 reads TGTGCCAGCAGTTATGTGGCGAGGGGGCCCACAGATACGCAGTATTTT. It specifies CASSYVARGPTDTQYF.